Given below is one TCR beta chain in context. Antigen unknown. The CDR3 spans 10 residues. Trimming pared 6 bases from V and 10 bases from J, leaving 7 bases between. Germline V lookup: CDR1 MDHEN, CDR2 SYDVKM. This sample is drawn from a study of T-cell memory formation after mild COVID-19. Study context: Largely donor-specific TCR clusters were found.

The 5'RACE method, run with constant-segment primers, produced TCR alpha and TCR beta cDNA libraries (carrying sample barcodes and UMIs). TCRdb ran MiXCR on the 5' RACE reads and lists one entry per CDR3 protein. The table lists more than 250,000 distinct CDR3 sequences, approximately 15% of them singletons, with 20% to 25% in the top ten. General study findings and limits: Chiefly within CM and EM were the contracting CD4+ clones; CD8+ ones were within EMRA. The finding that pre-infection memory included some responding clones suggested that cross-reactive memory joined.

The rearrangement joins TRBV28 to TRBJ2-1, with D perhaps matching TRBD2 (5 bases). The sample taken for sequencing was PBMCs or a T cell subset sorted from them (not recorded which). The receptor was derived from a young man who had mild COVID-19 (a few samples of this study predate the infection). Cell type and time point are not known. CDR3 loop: CASRRAEQFF. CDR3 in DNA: TGTGCCAGCAGGAGGGCCGAGCAGTTCTTC.